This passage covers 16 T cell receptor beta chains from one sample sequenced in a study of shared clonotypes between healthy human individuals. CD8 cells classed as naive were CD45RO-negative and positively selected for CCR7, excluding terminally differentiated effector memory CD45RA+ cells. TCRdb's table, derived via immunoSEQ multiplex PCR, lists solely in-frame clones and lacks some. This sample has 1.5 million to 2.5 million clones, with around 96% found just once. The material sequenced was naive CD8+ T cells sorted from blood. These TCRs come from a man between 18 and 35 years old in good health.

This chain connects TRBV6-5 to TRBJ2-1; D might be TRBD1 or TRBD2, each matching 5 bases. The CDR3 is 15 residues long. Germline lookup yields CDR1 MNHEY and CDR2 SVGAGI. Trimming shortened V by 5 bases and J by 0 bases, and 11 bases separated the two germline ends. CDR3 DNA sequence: TGTGCCAGCAGTATTGGGACCGTCTCCTACAATGAGCAGTTCTTC. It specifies CASSIGTVSYNEQFF.

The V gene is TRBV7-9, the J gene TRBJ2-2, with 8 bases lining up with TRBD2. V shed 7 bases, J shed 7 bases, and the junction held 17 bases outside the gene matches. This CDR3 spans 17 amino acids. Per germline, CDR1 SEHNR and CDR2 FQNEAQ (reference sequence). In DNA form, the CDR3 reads TGTGCCAGCAACAAGACGCCAGCGGGAGTAAGCATCGGGGAGCTGTTTTTT. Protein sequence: CASNKTPAGVSIGELFF.

CDR3 amino acids: CASSFRTGGYTGELFF. For the CDR3, the DNA is TGTGCCAGCAGCTTCAGGACAGGGGGATACACCGGGGAGCTGTTTTTT. This sequence joins TRBV11-2 and TRBJ2-2, with 10 positions matching TRBD1. The CDR3 loop spans 16 amino acids. CDR1 and CDR2 from the germline V gene are SGHAT and FQNNGV. Germline trimming cut 3 bases from V and 3 bases from J; bases unmatched to any gene: 4.

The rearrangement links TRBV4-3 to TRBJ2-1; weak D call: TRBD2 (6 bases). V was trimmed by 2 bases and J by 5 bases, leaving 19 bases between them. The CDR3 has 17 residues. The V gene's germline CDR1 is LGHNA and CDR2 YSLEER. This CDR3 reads CASSQLWDSYSDNEQFF. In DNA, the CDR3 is TGCGCCAGCAGCCAACTTTGGGACTCCTACAGCGACAATGAGCAGTTCTTC.

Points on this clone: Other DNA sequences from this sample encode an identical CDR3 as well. For the CDR3, the DNA is TGTGCCAGCAGCTTACTAGCGGGGGGATACAATGAGCAGTTCTTC. This sequence encodes CASSLLAGGYNEQFF. The V call is TRBV7-3, the J call TRBJ2-1; 11 bases agree with TRBD2. Trimming removed 2 bases from V and 4 bases from J; junction bases left unmatched: 1. The CDR3 consists of 15 residues. The V gene's germline CDR1 is SGHTA and CDR2 FQGTGA.

This chain's CDR3 is CASSDRGEGYGYTF. The CDR3 nucleotides are TGTGCCAGCAGTGATCGGGGAGAGGGCTATGGCTACACCTTC. This chain links TRBV6-1 with TRBJ1-2; D is unclear. CDR1 and CDR2 (germline): MNHNS, SASEGT. The CDR3 runs 14 residues. V gave up 3 bases and J gave up 4 bases, with 12 bases separating them.

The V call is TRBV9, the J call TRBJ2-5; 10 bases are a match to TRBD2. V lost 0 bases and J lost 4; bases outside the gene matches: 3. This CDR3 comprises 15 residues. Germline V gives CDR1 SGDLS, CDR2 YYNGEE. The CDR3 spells CASSVGLAGPETQYF. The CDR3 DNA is TGTGCCAGCAGCGTAGGACTAGCGGGCCCAGAGACCCAGTACTTC.

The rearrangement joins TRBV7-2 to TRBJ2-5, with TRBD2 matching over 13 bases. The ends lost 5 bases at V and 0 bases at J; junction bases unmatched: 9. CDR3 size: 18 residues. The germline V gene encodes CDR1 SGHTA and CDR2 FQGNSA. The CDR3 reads CASSLGTSGALYQETQYF. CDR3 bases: TGTGCCAGCAGCCTAGGGACTAGCGGGGCCTTGTACCAAGAGACCCAGTACTTC. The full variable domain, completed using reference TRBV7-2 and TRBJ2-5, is GAGVSQSPSNKVTEKGKDVELRCDPISGHTALYWYRQSLGQGLEFLIYFQGNSAPDKSGLPSDRFSAERTGGSVSTLTIQRTQQEDSAVYLCASSLGTSGALYQETQYFGPGTRLLVL.

In nucleotides, the CDR3 is TGTGCCAGCAGCTTTACCTTGACTGGCACTGAAGCTTTCTTT. This encodes CASSFTLTGTEAFF. The genes are TRBV6-5 and TRBJ1-1; D call uncertain. The CDR3 loop spans 14 amino acids. V lost 6 bases and J 4 bases, leaving 15 bases between the germline ends. Looked up from germline, CDR1 is MNHEY and CDR2 is SVGAGI.

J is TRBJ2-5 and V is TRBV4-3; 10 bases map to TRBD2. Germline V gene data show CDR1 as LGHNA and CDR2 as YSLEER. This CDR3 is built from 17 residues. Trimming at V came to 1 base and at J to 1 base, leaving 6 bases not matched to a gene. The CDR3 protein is CASSQGIAGGLQETQYF. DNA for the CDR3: TGCGCCAGCAGCCAAGGGATAGCGGGAGGACTCCAAGAGACCCAGTACTTC.

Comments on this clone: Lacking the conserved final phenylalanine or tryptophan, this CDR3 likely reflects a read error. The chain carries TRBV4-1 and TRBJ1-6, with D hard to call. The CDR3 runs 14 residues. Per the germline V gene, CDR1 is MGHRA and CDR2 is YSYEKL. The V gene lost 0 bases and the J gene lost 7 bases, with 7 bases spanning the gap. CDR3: CASSQDPANSPLHL. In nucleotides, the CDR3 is TGCGCCAGCAGCCAAGATCCCGCAAATTCACCCCTCCACCTT.

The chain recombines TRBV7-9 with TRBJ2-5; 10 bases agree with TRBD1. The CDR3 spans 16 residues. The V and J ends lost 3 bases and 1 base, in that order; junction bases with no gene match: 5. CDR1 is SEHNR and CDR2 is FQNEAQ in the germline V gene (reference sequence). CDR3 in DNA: TGTGCCAGCAGCTTTACCCGACAGGGGGCCCAAGAGACCCAGTACTTC. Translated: CASSFTRQGAQETQYF.

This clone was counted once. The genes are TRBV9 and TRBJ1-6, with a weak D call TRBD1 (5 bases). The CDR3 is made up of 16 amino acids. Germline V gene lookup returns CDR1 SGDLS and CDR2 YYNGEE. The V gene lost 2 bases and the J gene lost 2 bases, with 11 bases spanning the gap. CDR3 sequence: CASSVGPGPYNSPLHF. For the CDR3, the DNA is TGTGCCAGCAGCGTCGGCCCAGGGCCCTATAATTCACCCCTCCACTTT.

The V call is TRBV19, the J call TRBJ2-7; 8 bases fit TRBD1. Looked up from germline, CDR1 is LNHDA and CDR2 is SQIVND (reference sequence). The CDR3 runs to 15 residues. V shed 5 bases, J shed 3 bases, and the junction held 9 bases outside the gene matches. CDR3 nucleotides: TGTGCCAGTAGTTGGGGTAGGGGACAGGTCTACGAGCAGTACTTC. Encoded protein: CASSWGRGQVYEQYF.

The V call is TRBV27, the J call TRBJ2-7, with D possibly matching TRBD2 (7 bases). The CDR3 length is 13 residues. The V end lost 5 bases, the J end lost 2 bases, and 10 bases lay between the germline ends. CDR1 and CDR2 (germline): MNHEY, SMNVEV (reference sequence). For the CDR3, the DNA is TGTGCCAGCAGTGCGGGGGCAGCCTACGAGCAGTACTTC. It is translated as CASSAGAAYEQYF.

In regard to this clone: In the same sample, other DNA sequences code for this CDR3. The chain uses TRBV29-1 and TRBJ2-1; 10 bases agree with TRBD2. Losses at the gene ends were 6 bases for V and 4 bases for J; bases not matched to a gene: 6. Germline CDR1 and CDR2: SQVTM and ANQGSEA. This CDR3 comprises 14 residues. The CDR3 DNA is TGCAGCGTCGCCGGACTAGCGGAATACAATGAGCAGTTCTTC. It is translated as CSVAGLAEYNEQFF.